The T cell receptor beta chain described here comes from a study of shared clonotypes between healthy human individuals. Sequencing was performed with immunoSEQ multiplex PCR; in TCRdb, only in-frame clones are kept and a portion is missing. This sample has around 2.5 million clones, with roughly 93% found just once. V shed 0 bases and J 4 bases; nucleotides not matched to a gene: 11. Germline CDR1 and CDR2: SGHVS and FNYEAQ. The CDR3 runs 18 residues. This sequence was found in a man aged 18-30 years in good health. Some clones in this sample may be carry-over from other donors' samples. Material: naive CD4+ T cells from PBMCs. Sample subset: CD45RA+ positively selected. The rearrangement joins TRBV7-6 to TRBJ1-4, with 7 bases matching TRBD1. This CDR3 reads CASSLANLATGINEKLFF. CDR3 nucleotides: TGTGCCAGCAGCTTAGCGAATTTGGCGACAGGGATTAATGAAAAACTGTTTTTT.